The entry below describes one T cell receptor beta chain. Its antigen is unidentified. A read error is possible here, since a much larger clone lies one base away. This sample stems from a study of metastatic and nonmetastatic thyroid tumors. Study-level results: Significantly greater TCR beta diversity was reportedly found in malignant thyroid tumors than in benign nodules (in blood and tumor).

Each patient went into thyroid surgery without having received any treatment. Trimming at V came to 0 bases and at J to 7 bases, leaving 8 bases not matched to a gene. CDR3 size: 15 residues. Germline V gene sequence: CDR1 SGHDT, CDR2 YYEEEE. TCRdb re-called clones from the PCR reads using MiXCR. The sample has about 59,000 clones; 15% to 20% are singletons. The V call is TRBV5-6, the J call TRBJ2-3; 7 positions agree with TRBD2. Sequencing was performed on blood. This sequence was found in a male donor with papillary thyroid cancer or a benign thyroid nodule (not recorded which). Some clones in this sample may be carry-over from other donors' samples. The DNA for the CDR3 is TGTGCCAGCAGCTTGGGCGGCGGGAGCCCATATACGCAGTATTTT. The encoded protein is CASSLGGGSPYTQYF.